These 10 T cell receptor beta chains were all obtained from the same sample, sequenced in a study of T cell repertoires in cytomegalovirus infection. Using its own MiXCR run on the reads, TCRdb lists one record per CDR3 protein. The repertoire holds a few hundred thousand distinct CDR3 sequences, with about 39% as singletons. Their antigen targets remain unknown. Sequencing was performed on cultured PBMCs, taken from culture after CMV antigen stimulation. These receptors were collected from a human donor in good health (CMV status not recorded). Some clones in this sample may be carry-over from other donors' samples.

This clonotype was observed a single time. V and J are TRBV6-2 or TRBV6-3 and TRBJ2-5; D is possibly TRBD1 (6 bases). The CDR3 totals 15 residues. The germline V gene has CDR1 MNHEY and CDR2 SVGEGT. With 5 bases removed from V and 2 bases from J, the gap between germline ends came to 15 bases. The CDR3: CASSRPRTAQETQYF. CDR3 sequence (DNA): TGTGCCAGCAGTCGGCCCCGGACAGCACAAGAGACCCAGTACTTC.

The rearrangement joins TRBV9 to TRBJ2-4, with D unclear. Trimming shortened V by 4 bases and J by 8 bases, and 16 bases separated the two germline ends. The CDR3 has 14 residues. Per germline, CDR1 SGDLS and CDR2 YYNGEE. The CDR3 coding sequence is TGTGCCAGCAGCCCCCTAGGCCTAGTGGACATTCAGTACTTC. It yields the protein CASSPLGLVDIQYF.

Many counts were recorded for this clonotype. This chain uses TRBV7-2 with TRBJ2-3, with a tentative D call TRBD2 (7 bases). V shed 0 bases and J shed 6 bases, with 10 bases lying between them. Per germline, CDR1 SGHTA and CDR2 FQGNSA. The CDR3 contains 14 residues. The CDR3 protein is CASSLAGGQDTQYF. The CDR3 DNA reads TGTGCCAGCAGCTTAGCGGGGGGGCAGGATACGCAGTATTTT. Combining the CDR3 with reference TRBV7-2 and TRBJ2-3 gives the whole variable domain GAGVSQSPSNKVTEKGKDVELRCDPISGHTALYWYRQSLGQGLEFLIYFQGNSAPDKSGLPSDRFSAERTGGSVSTLTIQRTQQEDSAVYLCASSLAGGQDTQYFGPGTRLTVL.

The gene calls are TRBV7-2 and TRBJ1-3; D remains ambiguous. Germline V CDR1 and CDR2: SGHTA, FQGNSA. The CDR3 is 13 amino acids. V was trimmed by 1 base and J by 3 bases, leaving 4 bases between them. CDR3: CASSLGIGNTIYF. The CDR3 region has the DNA TGTGCCAGCAGCTTAGGGATTGGAAACACCATATATTTT.

V and J are TRBV7-6 and TRBJ2-3; 8 nucleotides align to TRBD2. The V gene end was trimmed by 5 bases and the J gene end by 4 bases; junction bases not matched to a gene: 17. CDR1 SGHVS and CDR2 FNYEAQ come from the germline V gene. CDR3 length: 18 amino acids. CDR3 sequence (DNA): TGTGCCAGCAGCCAAAACGCCGGGGCGGGGGGAGGAGCAGATACGCAGTATTTT. It encodes CASSQNAGAGGGADTQYF. The whole variable domain, filled in from reference TRBV7-6 and TRBJ2-3, reads GAGVSQSPRYKVTKRGQDVALRCDPISGHVSLYWYRQALGQGPEFLTYFNYEAQQDKSGLPNDRFSAERPEGSISTLTIQRTEQRDSAMYRCASSQNAGAGGGADTQYFGPGTRLTVL.

A few counts support this clonotype. The chain has TRBV12-5 and TRBJ2-4, with D perhaps assigned TRBD1 or TRBD2 (7 bases each). The V end lost 0 bases, the J end lost 10 bases, and 22 bases lay between the germline ends. CDR3 size: 17 residues. CDR1 LGHNT and CDR2 FRNRAP come from the germline V gene. The CDR3 protein is CASGLVPLRAGGGIQYF. DNA for the CDR3: TGTGCTAGTGGTTTGGTACCCCTTCGGGCAGGGGGGGGGATTCAGTACTTC. Looking up the rest from reference TRBV12-5 and TRBJ2-4 gives the full variable domain: DARVTQTPRHKVTEMGQEVTMRCQPILGHNTVFWYRQTMMQGLELLAYFRNRAPLDDSGMPKDRFSAEMPDATLATLKIQPSEPRDSAVYFCASGLVPLRAGGGIQYFGAGTRLSVL.

As concerns this clonotype: An end of the junction differs from the germline gene, which may be a read error. The V call is TRBV12-3 or TRBV12-4, the J call TRBJ1-2; no clear D. CDR3 length: 13 amino acids. The DNA of the CDR3 is TGTGCCAGCAGCTACTCCACCACTCGGACGGAGCTATTC. Encoded protein: CASSYSTTRTELF.

This clonotype was seen ten or more times. CDR3 residues: CASSSTGSNQPQHF. The CDR3 DNA reads as TGTGCCAGCAGCTCAACAGGGAGCAATCAGCCCCAGCATTTT. The chain recombines TRBV7-2 with TRBJ1-5; maybe TRBD1 (6 bases). V shed 4 bases and J shed 1 base, with 8 bases lying between them. Germline loops: CDR1 SGHTA, CDR2 FQGNSA. This CDR3 spans 14 amino acids.

The chain uses TRBV7-9 and TRBJ2-1; 9 positions match TRBD2. V lost 1 base to trimming and J lost 5 bases; unmatched junction nucleotides: 6. Germline V CDR1 and CDR2: SEHNR, FQNEAQ (reference sequence). The CDR3 loop spans 16 amino acids. The CDR3 region has the DNA TGTGCCAGCAGCTTAGTGGCGGGAGGGGTCGACAATGAGCAGTTCTTC. It is translated as CASSLVAGGVDNEQFF.

This clonotype was observed a few times. The chain uses TRBV6-2 or TRBV6-3 and TRBJ1-5, with D uncertain. Germline values: CDR1 MNHEY, CDR2 SVGEGT. This CDR3 region has 14 residues. V lost 1 base and J lost 6, with 10 bases in between. CDR3 sequence: CASSYLRGAQPQHF. As DNA, the CDR3 is TGTGCCAGCAGTTACTTACGAGGAGCTCAGCCCCAGCATTTT.